This T cell receptor (beta chain) emerged from a study of Graves' ophthalmopathy and Graves' hyperthyroidism. The study, taken as a whole, reports: Distinction of ophthalmopathy from stable hyperthyroidism by a 13-signature model reached 85% to 90% sensitivity and approximately 81% specificity.

CDR1 LNHDA and CDR2 SQIVND come from the germline V gene (reference sequence). The CDR3 contains 14 residues. Losses at the gene ends were 8 bases for V and 4 bases for J; bases not matched to a gene: 7. This clonotype was counted many times. The antigen remains undetermined. Amplification of TCR beta CDR3 regions used RNA transcripts. HTBI primers were employed in first-round RT-PCR, then a second-round multiplex PCR followed. TCRdb passed the multiplex PCR reads through MiXCR, listing each CDR3 protein once. The sample includes hundreds of thousands of distinct CDR3 sequences, over 20% seen only once; the top ten take 2.5% to 3.5%.

The source material was peripheral blood. The chain has TRBV19 and TRBJ2-7; 11 bases line up with TRBD2. The origin of this receptor is a woman under 30 with stable Graves' hyperthyroidism. The CDR3 coding sequence is TGTGCCAGTTCCGGGACTAGCGGATTATACGAGCAGTACTTC. Encoded protein: CASSGTSGLYEQYF.